This T cell receptor (beta chain) was recovered during a study of blood T cells in healthy people across ages. Study-wide context: Template switching retrieved approximately one barcoded beta molecule for each two T cells. Points from the study as a whole: Strongly correlated with naive T cell percentage was TCR beta diversity. Both naive CD4+ cell counts and diversity were greater in long-lived donors than in aged donors.

In its sample, this clonotype was seen a few times. The target antigen is unknown. Sample-barcoded 5' priming and a J-beta primer mix drove a second PCR of roughly 6 to 12 cycles. In TCRdb, the 5' RACE reads were re-called with MiXCR into one record per CDR3 protein. This table has about 1 million distinct CDR3 sequences, 35% to 50% appearing once. This CDR3 region has 13 residues. Germline V gene lookup returns CDR1 SQVTM and CDR2 ANQGSEA. V lost 6 bases to trimming and J lost 9 bases; unmatched junction nucleotides: 8. This TCR came from a woman in her fifties or sixties in good health. Sequenced sample: blood. The chain carries TRBV29-1 and TRBJ2-1, with TRBD1 matching 10 bases. In nucleotides, the CDR3 is TGCAGCGTAGATTGGACAGGGGGGCGTGAGCAGTTCTTC. It codes for CSVDWTGGREQFF.